This section outlines one TCR beta chain sequence together with its context. The CDR3 has 18 residues. The entry originates in a study of blood T cell repertoires in COVID-19. About the study: The United States, Italy and Spain provided the acute and convalescent COVID-19 samples. Sources were T cells, B-cell-depleted T cells, or PBMCs; the material itself was cDNA or gDNA.

Authors' analysis steps: How many nucleated cells were present was estimated from reference gene primer amplification. The table came from immunoSEQ multiplex PCR; TCRdb's copy has only in-frame clones and leaves some out. The V and J calls and the clone size are those of that table, but D and trimming were determined from the DNA. Among around 100,000 clones listed, 90% were seen once. This TCR was recovered from a man aged 50 to 59 with acute or convalescent COVID-19. The sample comprised peripheral blood. The chain recombines TRBV21-1 with TRBJ2-3; the DNA was not compared with TRBD2, the D call given in the table. TRBV21-1 is a documented pseudogene. For the CDR3, the DNA is TGTGCCAGCAGCAAAGGGACTAGCGGGAGGCCTAGCACAGATACGCAGTATTTT. It yields the protein CASSKGTSGRPSTDTQYF.